A single TCR beta chain is shown here with its context. The target antigen is unknown. Every patient was affected by relapse after autologous stem cell transplantation, while exposure to brentuximab vedotin was not uniform. Method: immunoSEQ multiplex PCR; TCRdb's copy keeps in-frame clones and lacks some. The data show about 60,000 clones, roughly 90% seen once. This specimen comes from a study of PD-1 blockade in classical Hodgkin lymphoma. Study-level results: CD4+ TCR diversity rose significantly by C4D1, and CD8+ TCR diversity did not.

This CDR3 region has 16 residues. Trimming took 1 base from V and 0 from J, leaving 10 bases between them. CDR1 and CDR2 from the germline V gene are LNHDA and SQIVND (reference sequence). The gene calls are TRBV19 and TRBJ2-1, with D possibly matching TRBD1 (5 bases). Specimen: peripheral blood mononuclear cells (PBMCs), collected at baseline. This clonotype was sampled from a human donor with classical Hodgkin lymphoma. CDR3 region: CASSIGGRSSYNEQFF. CDR3 coding DNA: TGTGCCAGTAGTATAGGGGGCCGGAGCTCCTACAATGAGCAGTTCTTC.